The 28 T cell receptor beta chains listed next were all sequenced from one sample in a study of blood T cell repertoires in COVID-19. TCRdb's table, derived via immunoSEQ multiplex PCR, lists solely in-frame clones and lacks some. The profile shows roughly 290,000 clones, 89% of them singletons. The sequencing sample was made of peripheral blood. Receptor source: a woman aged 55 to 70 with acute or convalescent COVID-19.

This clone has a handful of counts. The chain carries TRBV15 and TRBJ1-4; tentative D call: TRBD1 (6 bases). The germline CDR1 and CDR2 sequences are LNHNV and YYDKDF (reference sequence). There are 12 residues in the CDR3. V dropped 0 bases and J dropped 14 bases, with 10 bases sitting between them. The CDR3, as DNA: TGTGCCACCAGCAGAGAAGCCAGGGGTCTGTTTTTT. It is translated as CATSREARGLFF.

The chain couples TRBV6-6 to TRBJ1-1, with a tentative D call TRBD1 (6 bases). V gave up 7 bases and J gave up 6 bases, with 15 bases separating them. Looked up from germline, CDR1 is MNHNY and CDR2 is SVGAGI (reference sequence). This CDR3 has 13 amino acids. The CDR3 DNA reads TGTGCCAGCACCCTACAGGGATCCCCTGAAGCTTTCTTT. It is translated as CASTLQGSPEAFF.

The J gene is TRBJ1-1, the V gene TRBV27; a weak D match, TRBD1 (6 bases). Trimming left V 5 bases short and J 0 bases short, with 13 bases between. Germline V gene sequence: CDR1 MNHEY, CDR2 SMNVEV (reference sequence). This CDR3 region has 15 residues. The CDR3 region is CASSRLRTVNTEAFF. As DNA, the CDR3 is TGTGCCAGCAGTAGACTACGGACAGTGAACACTGAAGCTTTCTTT.

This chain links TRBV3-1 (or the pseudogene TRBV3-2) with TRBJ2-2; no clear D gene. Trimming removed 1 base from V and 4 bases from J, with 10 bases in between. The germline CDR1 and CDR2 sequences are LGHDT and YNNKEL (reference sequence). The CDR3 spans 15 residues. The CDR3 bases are TGTGCCAGCAGCCAAGCTGCAGGTACCACCGGGGAGCTGTTTTTT. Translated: CASSQAAGTTGELFF.

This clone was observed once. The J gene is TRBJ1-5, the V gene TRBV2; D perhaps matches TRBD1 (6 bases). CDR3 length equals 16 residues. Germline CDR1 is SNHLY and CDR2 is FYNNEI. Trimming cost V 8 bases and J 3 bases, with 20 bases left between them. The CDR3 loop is CASSFWTALFNQPQHF. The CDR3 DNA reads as TGTGCCAGCTCCTTTTGGACAGCACTTTTCAATCAGCCCCAGCATTTT.

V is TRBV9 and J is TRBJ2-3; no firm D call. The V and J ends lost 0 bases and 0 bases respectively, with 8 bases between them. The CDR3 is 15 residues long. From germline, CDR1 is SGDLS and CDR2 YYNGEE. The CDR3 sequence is CASSVDPTSTDTQYF. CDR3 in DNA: TGTGCCAGCAGCGTAGACCCCACTAGCACAGATACGCAGTATTTT.

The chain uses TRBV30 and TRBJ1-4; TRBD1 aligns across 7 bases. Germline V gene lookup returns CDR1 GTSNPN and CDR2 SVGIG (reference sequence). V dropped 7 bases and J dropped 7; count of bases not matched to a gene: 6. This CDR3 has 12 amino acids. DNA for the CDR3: TGTGCCTCCGCAGGGGGGATTGAAAAACTGTTTTTT. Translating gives CASAGGIEKLFF.

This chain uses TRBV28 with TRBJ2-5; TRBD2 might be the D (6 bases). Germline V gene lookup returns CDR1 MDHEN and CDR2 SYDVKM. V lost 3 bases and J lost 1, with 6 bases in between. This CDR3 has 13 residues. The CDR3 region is CASSLGGQETQYF. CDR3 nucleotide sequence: TGTGCCAGCAGTTTGGGGGGCCAAGAGACCCAGTACTTC. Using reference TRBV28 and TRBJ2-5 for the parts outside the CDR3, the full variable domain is DVKVTQSSRYLVKRTGEKVFLECVQDMDHENMFWYRQDPGLGLRLIYFSYDVKMKEKGDIPEGYSVSREKKERFSLILESASTNQTSMYLCASSLGGQETQYFGPGTRLLVL.

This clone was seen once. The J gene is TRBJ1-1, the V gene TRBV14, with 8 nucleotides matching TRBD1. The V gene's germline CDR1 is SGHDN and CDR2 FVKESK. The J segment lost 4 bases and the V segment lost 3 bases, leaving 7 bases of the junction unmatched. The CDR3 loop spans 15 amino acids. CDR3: CASSHRQGPGTEAFF. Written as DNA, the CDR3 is TGTGCCAGCAGCCACCGACAGGGGCCGGGCACTGAAGCTTTCTTT. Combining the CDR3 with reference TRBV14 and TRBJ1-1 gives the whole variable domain EAGVTQFPSHSVIEKGQTVTLRCDPISGHDNLYWYRRVMGKEIKFLLHFVKESKQDESGMPNNRFLAERTGGTYSTLKVQPAELEDSGVYFCASSHRQGPGTEAFFGQGTRLTVV.

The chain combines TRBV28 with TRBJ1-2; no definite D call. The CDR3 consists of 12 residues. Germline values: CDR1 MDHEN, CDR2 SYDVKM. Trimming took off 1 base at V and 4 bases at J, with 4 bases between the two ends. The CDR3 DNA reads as TGTGCCAGCAGTTTATCGGTCTATGGCTACACCTTC. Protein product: CASSLSVYGYTF.

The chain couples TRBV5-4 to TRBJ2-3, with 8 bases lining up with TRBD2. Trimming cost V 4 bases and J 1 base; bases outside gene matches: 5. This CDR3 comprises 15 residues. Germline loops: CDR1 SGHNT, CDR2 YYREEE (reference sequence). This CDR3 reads CASSSSGIRTDTQYF. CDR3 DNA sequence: TGTGCCAGCAGCAGTAGCGGGATCCGCACAGATACGCAGTATTTT.

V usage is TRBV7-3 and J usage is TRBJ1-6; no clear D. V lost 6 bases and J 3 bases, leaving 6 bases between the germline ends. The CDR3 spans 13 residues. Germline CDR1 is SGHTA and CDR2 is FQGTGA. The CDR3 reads CASRNSYNSPLHF. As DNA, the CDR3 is TGTGCCAGCAGGAACAGCTATAATTCACCCCTCCACTTT. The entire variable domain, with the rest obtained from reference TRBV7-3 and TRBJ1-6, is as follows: GAGVSQTPSNKVTEKGKYVELRCDPISGHTALYWYRQSLGQGPEFLIYFQGTGAADDSGLPNDRFFAVRPEGSVSTLKIQRTERGDSAVYLCASRNSYNSPLHFGNGTRLTVT.

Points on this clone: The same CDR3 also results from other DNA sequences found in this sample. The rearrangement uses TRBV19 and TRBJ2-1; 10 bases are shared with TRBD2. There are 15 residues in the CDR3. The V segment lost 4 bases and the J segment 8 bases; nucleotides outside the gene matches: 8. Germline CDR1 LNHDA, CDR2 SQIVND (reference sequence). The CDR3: CASSKASGSIYEQFF. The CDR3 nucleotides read TGTGCCAGTAGTAAGGCTAGCGGGAGTATCTATGAGCAGTTCTTC.

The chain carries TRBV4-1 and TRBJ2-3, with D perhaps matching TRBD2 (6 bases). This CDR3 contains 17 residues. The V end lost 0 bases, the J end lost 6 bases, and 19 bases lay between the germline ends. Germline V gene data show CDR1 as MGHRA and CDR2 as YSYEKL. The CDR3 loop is CASSQEGLSRSGDTQYF. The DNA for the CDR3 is TGCGCCAGCAGCCAAGAGGGGCTTTCGCGGAGCGGGGATACGCAGTATTTT.

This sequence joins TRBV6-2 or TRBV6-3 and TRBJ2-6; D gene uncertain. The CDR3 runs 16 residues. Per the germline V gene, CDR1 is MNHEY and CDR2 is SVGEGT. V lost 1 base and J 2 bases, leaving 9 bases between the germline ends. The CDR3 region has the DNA TGTGCCAGCAGTTACTTTATCCGGGCTGGGGCCAACGTCCTGACTTTC. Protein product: CASSYFIRAGANVLTF.

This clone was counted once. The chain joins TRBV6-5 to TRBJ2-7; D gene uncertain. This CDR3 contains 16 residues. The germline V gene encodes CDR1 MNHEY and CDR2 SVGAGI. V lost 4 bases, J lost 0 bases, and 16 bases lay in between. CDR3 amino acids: CASSSSGSILSYEQYF. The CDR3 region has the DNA TGTGCCAGCAGTTCCTCCGGGTCAATTCTCTCCTACGAGCAGTACTTC.

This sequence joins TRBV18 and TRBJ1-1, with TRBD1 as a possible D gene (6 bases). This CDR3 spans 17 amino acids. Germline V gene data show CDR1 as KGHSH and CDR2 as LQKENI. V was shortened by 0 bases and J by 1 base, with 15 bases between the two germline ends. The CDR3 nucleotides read TGTGCCAGCTCACCACCGGGGGGGGCCCCCTGGAACACTGAAGCTTTCTTT. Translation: CASSPPGGAPWNTEAFF.

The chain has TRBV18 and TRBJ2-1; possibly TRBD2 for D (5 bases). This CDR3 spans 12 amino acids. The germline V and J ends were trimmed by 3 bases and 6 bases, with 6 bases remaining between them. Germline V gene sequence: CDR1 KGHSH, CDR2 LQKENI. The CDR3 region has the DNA TGTGCCAGCTCACCCACTAGCAATGAGCAGTTCTTC. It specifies CASSPTSNEQFF.

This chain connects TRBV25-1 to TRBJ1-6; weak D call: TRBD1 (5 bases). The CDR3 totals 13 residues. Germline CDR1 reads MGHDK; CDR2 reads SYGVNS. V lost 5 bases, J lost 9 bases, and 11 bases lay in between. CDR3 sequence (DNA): TGTGCCAGCAGTCAATGGGGCGGTTCACCCCTCCACTTT. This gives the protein CASSQWGGSPLHF. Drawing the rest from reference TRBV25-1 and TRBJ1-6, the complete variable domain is EADIYQTPRYLVIGTGKKITLECSQTMGHDKMYWYQQDPGMELHLIHYSYGVNSTEKGDLSSESTVSRIRTEHFPLTLESARPSHTSQYLCASSQWGGSPLHFGNGTRLTVT.

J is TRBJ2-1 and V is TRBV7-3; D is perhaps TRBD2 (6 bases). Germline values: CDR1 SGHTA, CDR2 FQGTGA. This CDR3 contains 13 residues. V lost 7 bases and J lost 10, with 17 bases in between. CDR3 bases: TGTGCCAGCACCATGGGGCCAGGGAGGGAGCAGTTCTTC. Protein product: CASTMGPGREQFF.

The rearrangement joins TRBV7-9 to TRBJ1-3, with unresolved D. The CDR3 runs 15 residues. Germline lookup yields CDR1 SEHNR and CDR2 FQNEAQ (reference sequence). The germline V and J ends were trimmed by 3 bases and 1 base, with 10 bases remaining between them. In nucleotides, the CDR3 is TGTGCCAGCAGCTTCTCATCAGGTTCTGGAAACACCATATATTTT. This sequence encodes CASSFSSGSGNTIYF.

The CDR3 is CASSEAGTSSYEQYF. In DNA form, the CDR3 reads TGTGCCAGCAGTGAAGCTGGGACTTCCTCCTACGAGCAGTACTTC. V is TRBV6-1 and J is TRBJ2-7; tentatively, D is TRBD2 (6 bases). The V and J ends lost 0 bases and 0 bases respectively, with 9 bases between them. Germline CDR1 and CDR2: MNHNS and SASEGT. The CDR3 runs 15 residues.

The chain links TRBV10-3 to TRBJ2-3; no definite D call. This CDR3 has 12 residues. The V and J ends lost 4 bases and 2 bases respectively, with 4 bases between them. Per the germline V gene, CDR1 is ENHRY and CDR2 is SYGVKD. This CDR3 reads CAISGYTDTQYF. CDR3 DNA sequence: TGTGCCATCAGTGGCTACACAGATACGCAGTATTTT.

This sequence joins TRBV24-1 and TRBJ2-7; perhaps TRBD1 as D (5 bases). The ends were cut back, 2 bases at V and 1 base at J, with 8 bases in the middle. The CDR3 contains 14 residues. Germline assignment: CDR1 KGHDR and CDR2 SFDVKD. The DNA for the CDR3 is TGTGCCACCAGTGATTCAGACAGATCCTACGAGCAGTACTTC. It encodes CATSDSDRSYEQYF.

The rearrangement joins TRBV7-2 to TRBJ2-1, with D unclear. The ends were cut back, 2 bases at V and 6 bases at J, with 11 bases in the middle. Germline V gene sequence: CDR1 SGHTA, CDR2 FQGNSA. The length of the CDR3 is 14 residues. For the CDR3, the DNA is TGTGCCAGCAGCTTAAATCCGGTTAGCAATGAGCAGTTCTTC. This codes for CASSLNPVSNEQFF.

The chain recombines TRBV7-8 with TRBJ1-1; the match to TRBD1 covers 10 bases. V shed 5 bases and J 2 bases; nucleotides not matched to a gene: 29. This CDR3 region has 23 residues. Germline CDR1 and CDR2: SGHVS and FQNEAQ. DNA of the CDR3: TGTGCCAGCAGCCGATCCCCCAAGGGACAGGGGACGAGGGGAAGGGAGGGAAACACTGAAGCTTTCTTT. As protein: CASSRSPKGQGTRGREGNTEAFF.

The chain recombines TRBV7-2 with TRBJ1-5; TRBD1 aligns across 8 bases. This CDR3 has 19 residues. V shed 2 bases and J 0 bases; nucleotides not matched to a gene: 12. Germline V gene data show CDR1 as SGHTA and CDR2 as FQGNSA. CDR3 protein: CASSLLRQGMGHSNQPQHF. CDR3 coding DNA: TGTGCCAGCAGCTTACTCAGACAGGGGATGGGACATAGCAATCAGCCCCAGCATTTT. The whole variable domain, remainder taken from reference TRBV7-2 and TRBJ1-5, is GAGVSQSPSNKVTEKGKDVELRCDPISGHTALYWYRQSLGQGLEFLIYFQGNSAPDKSGLPSDRFSAERTGGSVSTLTIQRTQQEDSAVYLCASSLLRQGMGHSNQPQHFGDGTRLSIL.

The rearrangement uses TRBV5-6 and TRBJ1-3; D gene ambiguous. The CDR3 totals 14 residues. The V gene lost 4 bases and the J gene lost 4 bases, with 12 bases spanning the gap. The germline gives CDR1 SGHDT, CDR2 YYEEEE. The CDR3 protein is CASSDRTAGNTIYF. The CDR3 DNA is TGTGCCAGCAGCGATCGGACTGCCGGAAACACCATATATTTT.